Listed below are T cell receptor beta chains from one sample, sequenced in a study of T cell repertoires in cytomegalovirus infection. TCRdb re-derived calls from the reads in MiXCR, one entry per CDR3 protein. The table has about 450,000 distinct CDR3 sequences, under 40% seen once. The sample comprised PBMCs. These TCRs come from a human donor in good health (CMV status not recorded). Some clones in this sample may be carry-over from other donors' samples. Each CDR3 is given with its conserved first and last residue. Fields, in order: CDR3 protein, CDR3 DNA, clone size, V gene, J gene, D gene. The D gene is left open where the match is weak. Clone size, where shown, is once, few, many, or a class for clones that have expanded.

CDR3: CASTSDRPNYGYTF; DNA: TGTGCCAGTACCTCGGACAGACCAAACTATGGCTACACCTTC; size: few; V: TRBV19; J: TRBJ1-2; D: NA
CDR3: CASSLQGDSPLHF; DNA: TGTGCCAGTAGCCTTCAGGGAGACTCACCCCTCCACTTT; size: NA; V: TRBV19; J: TRBJ1-6; D: NA
CDR3: CASSLVAGCSKATNIQYF; DNA: TGTGCCAGCAGCTTAGTCGCGGGGTGCTCTAAAGCCACAAACATTCAGTACTTC; size: NA; V: TRBV7-2; J: TRBJ2-4; D: NA
CDR3: CASSRGTDRANTGELFF; DNA: TGTGCCAGCTCCCGCGGCACGGACAGGGCTAACACCGGGGAGCTGTTTTTT; size: NA; V: TRBV18; J: TRBJ2-2; D: TRBD1
CDR3: CASSMTGGYTF; DNA: TGTGCCAGTAGTATGACTGGTGGCTACACCTTC; size: NA; V: TRBV19; J: TRBJ1-2; D: NA
CDR3: CASSWTSGGQSSYNEQFF; DNA: TGTGCCAGCAGTTGGACTAGCGGGGGCCAAAGCTCCTACAATGAGCAGTTCTTC; size: few; V: TRBV6-6; J: TRBJ2-1; D: TRBD2
CDR3: CASRVDGYSNQPQHF; DNA: TGTGCCAGCAGGGTGGACGGATATAGCAATCAGCCCCAGCATTTT; size: many; V: TRBV12-3/TRBV12-4; J: TRBJ1-5; D: NA
CDR3: CASSDTLAGIAKGGIQYF; DNA: TGTGCCAGCAGTGATACTCTGGCGGGCATAGCCAAAGGGGGCATTCAGTACTTC; size: NA; V: TRBV6-2/TRBV6-3; J: TRBJ2-4; D: NA
CDR3: CASRTRRGRTGELFF; DNA: TGTGCCAGCAGGACCCGGCGGGGTCGCACCGGGGAGCTGTTTTTT; size: once; V: TRBV12-3/TRBV12-4; J: TRBJ2-2; D: NA
CDR3: CASSRKTGSYNSPLHF; DNA: TGTGCCAGCAGCCGTAAGACAGGCTCCTATAATTCACCCCTCCACTTT; size: many; V: TRBV7-2; J: TRBJ1-6; D: NA
CDR3: CASSFNTGTSGGAWMNGELFF; DNA: TGTGCCAGCAGCTTCAACACCGGGACTAGCGGGGGGGCCTGGATGAACGGGGAGCTGTTTTTT; size: many; V: TRBV7-8; J: TRBJ2-2; D: TRBD2
CDR3: CASNPRQGLGNTIYF; DNA: TGTGCCAGCAATCCCAGACAGGGCTTGGGAAACACCATATATTTT; size: NA; V: TRBV2; J: TRBJ1-3; D: TRBD1
CDR3: CASTPVGGRTYEQYF; DNA: TGTGCCAGCACCCCGGTGGGCGGCCGCACCTACGAGCAGTACTTC; size: NA; V: TRBV6-2/TRBV6-3; J: TRBJ2-7; D: NA
CDR3: CASSRGLAGPTDTQYF; DNA: TGTGCCAGCTCACGCGGACTAGCGGGACCTACAGATACGCAGTATTTT; size: once; V: TRBV18; J: TRBJ2-3; D: TRBD2
CDR3: CASSQATGRPQHF; DNA: TGTGCCAGCAGCCAGGCGACAGGGAGGCCCCAGCATTTT; size: NA; V: TRBV14; J: TRBJ1-5; D: TRBD1
CDR3: CASSEALRGRSQVTDTQYF; DNA: TGTGCCAGCAGTGAAGCGCTTCGGGGCAGGTCACAGGTAACAGATACGCAGTATTTT; size: NA; V: TRBV2; J: TRBJ2-3; D: NA
CDR3: CSARDRGQGNQPQHF; DNA: TGCAGTGCTAGAGACAGGGGGCAAGGCAATCAGCCCCAGCATTTT; size: NA; V: TRBV20-1; J: TRBJ1-5; D: TRBD1
CDR3: CASSLWTGPYSNQPQHF; DNA: TGTGCCAGCAGTCTCTGGACAGGGCCATATAGCAATCAGCCCCAGCATTTT; size: few; V: TRBV7-6; J: TRBJ1-5; D: TRBD1
CDR3: CASSLEGGGLVEQFF; DNA: TGTGCCAGCAGCTTAGAGGGGGGGGGCTTAGTTGAGCAGTTCTTC; size: NA; V: TRBV11-2; J: TRBJ2-1; D: NA
CDR3: CASSFPPGGLYEQYF; DNA: TGTGCCAGCAGTTTCCCACCGGGGGGCCTATACGAGCAGTACTTC; size: few; V: TRBV28; J: TRBJ2-7; D: NA
CDR3: CASSRLLKGDTQYF; DNA: TGTGCCAGTAGTAGGCTCCTCAAGGGGGATACGCAGTATTTT; size: NA; V: TRBV19; J: TRBJ2-3; D: NA
CDR3: CASSPRSPYNEQFF; DNA: TGTGCCAGCAGCCCCCGGTCGCCCTACAATGAGCAGTTCTTC; size: few; V: TRBV7-9; J: TRBJ2-1; D: NA
CDR3: CASSYSIASGGYNEQFF; DNA: TGTGCCAGCAGTTACTCGATTGCTAGCGGGGGTTACAATGAGCAGTTCTTC; size: many; V: TRBV6-5; J: TRBJ2-1; D: TRBD2
CDR3: CASSTPGTAGNEQFF; DNA: TGTGCCAGCAGCACCCCCGGGACAGCTGGGAATGAGCAGTTCTTC; size: many; V: TRBV7-6; J: TRBJ2-1; D: TRBD1
CDR3: CASSSGSDNQPQHF; DNA: TGTGCCAGCAGCTCCGGAAGCGACAATCAGCCCCAGCATTTT; size: NA; V: TRBV7-6; J: TRBJ1-5; D: NA
CDR3: CASTSYEQYF; DNA: TGTGCCAGCACCTCCTACGAGCAGTACTTC; size: NA; V: TRBV27; J: TRBJ2-7; D: NA
CDR3: CSARDQGDTQYF; DNA: TGCAGTGCTAGAGATCAGGGAGATACGCAGTATTTT; size: NA; V: TRBV20-1; J: TRBJ2-3; D: NA